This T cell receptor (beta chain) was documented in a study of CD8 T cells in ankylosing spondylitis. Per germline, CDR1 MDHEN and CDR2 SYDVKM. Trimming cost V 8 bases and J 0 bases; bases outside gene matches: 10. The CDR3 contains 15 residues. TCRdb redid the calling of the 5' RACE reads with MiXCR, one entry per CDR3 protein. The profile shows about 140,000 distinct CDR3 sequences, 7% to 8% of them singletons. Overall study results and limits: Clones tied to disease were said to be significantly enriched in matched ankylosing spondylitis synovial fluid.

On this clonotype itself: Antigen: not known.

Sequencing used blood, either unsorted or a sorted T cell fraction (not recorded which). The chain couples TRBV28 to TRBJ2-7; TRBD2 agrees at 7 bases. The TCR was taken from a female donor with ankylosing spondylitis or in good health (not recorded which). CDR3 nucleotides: TGTGCCAGCCGCACTCCTAGCGGAAGCTCCTACGAGCAGTACTTC. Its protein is CASRTPSGSSYEQYF.